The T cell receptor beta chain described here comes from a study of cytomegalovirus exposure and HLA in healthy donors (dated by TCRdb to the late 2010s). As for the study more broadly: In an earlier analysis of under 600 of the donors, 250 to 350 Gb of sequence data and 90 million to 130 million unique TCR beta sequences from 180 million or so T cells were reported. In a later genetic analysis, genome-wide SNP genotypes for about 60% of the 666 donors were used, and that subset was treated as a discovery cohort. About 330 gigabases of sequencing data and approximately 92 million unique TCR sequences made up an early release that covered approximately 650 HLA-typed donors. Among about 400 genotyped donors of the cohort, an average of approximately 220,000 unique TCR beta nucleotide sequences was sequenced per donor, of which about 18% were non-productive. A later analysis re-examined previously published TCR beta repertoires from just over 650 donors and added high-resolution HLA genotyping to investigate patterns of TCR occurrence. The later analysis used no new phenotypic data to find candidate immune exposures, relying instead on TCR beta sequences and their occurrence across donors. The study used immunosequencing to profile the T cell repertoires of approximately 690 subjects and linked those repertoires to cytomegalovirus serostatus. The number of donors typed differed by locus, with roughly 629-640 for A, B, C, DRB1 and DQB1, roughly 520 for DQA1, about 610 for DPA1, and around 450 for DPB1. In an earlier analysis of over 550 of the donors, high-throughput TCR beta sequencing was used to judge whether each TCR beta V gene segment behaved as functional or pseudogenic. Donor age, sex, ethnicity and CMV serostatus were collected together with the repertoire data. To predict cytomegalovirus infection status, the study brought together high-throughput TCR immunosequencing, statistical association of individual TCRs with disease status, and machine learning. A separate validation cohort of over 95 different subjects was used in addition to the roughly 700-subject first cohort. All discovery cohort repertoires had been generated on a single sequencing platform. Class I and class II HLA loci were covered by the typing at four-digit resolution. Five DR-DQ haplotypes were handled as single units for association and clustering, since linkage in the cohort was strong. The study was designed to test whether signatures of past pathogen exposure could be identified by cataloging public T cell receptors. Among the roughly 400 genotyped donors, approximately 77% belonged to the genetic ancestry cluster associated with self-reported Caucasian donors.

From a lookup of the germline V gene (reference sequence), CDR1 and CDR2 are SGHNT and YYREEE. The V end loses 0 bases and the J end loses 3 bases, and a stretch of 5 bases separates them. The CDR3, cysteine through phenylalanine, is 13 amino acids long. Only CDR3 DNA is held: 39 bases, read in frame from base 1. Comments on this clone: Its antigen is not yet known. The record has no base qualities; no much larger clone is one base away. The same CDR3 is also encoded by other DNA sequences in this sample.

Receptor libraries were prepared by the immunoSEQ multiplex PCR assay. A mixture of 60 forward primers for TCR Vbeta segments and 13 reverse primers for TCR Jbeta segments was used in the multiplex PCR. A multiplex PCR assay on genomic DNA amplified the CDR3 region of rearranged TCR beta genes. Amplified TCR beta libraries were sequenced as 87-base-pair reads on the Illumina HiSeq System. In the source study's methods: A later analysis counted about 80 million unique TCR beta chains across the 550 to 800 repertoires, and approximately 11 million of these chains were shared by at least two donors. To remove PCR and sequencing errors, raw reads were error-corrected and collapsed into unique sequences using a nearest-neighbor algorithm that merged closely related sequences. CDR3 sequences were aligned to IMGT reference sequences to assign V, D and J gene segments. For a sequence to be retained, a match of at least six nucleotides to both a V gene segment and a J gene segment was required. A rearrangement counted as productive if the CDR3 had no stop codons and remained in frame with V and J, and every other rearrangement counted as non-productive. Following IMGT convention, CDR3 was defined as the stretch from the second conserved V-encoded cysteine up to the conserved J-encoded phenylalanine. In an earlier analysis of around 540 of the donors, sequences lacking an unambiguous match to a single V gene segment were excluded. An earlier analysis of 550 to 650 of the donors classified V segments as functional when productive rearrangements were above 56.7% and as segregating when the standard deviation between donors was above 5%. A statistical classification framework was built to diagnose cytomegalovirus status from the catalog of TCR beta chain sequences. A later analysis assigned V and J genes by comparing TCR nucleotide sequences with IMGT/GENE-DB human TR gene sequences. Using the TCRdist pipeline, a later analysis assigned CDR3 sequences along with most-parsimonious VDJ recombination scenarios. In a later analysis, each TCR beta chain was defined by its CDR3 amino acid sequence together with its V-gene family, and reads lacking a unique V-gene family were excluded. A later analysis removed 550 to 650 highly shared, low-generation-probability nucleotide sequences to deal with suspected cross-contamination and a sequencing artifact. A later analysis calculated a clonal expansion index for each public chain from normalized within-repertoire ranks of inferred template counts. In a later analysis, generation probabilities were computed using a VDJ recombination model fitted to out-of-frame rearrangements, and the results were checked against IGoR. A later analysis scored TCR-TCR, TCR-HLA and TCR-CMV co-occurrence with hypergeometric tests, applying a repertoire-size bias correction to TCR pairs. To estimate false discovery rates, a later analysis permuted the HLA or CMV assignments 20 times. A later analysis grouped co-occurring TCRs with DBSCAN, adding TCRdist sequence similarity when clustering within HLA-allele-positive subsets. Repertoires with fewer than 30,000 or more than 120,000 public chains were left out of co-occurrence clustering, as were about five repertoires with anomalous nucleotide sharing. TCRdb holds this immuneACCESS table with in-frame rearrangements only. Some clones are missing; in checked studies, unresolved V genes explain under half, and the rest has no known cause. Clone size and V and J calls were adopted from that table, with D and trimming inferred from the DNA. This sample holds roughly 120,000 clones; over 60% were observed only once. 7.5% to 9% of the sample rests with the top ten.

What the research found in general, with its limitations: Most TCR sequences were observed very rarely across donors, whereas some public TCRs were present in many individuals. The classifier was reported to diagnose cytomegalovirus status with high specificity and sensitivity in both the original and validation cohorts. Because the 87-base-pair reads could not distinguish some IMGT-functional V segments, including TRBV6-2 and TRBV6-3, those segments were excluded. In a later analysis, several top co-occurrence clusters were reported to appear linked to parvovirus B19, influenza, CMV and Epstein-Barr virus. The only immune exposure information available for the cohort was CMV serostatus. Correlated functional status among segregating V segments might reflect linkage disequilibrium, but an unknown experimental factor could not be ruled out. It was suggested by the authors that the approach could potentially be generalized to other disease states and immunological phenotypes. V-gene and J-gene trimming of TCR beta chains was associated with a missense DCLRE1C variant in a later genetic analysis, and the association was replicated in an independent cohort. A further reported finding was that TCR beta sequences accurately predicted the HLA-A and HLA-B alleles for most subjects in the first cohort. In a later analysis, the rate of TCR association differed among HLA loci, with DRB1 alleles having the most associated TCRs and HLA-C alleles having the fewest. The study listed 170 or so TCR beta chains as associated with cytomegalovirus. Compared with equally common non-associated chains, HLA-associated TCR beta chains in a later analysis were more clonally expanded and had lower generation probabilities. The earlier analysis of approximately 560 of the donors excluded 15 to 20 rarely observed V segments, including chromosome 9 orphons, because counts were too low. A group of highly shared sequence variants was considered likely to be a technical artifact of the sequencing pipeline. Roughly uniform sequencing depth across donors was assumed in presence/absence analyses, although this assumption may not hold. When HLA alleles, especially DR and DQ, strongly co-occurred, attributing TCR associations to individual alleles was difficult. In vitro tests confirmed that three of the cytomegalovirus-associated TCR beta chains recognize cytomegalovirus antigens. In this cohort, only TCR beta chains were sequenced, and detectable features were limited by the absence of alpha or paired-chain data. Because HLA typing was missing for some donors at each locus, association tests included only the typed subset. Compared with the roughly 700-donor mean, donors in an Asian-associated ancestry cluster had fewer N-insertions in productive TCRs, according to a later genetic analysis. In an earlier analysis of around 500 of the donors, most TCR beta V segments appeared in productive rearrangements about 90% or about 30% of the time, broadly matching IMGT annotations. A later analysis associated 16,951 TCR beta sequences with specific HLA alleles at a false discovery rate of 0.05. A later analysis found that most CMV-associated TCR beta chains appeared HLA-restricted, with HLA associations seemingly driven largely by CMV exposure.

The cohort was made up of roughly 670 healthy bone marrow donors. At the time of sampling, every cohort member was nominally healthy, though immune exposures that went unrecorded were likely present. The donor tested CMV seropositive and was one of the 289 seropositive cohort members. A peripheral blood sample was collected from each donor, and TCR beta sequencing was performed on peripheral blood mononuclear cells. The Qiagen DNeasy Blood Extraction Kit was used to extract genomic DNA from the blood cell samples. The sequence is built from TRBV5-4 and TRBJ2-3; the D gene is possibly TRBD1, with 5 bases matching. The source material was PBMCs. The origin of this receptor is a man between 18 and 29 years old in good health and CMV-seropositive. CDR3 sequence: CASSLAGTDTQYF. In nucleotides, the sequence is TGTGCCAGCAGCTTGGCAGGGACAGATACGCAGTATTTT.